This TCR beta chain was sequenced in a study of blood T cell repertoires in COVID-19. Looking at the study overall: The samples span acute and convalescent COVID-19 from the United States, Italy and Spain. The analysed material was cDNA or gDNA that came from T cells, B-cell-depleted T cells, or PBMCs.

In the study's own analysis: From reference gene primer amplification, estimates of nucleated cell counts were derived. TCRdb's table, derived via immunoSEQ multiplex PCR, lists solely in-frame clones and lacks some. That table supplies the V and J calls and clone size; D and trimming were determined from the DNA. The table lists about 74,000 clones, 70% to 90% of them singletons. CDR3 length: 13 amino acids. Germline values: CDR1 SGHAT, CDR2 FQNNGV. The V end lost 1 base, the J end lost 8 bases, and 11 bases lay between the germline ends. What was sequenced was peripheral blood. The receptor was isolated from a woman of 80 years or more with active or convalescent COVID-19. The rearrangement links TRBV11-2 to TRBJ1-2; D gene ambiguous. The CDR3 protein is CASSLGRVWGYTF. CDR3 DNA sequence: TGTGCCAGCAGCTTAGGGCGGGTCTGGGGCTACACCTTC. Full variable domain (missing parts from reference TRBV11-2 and TRBJ1-2): EAGVAQSPRYKIIEKRQSVAFWCNPISGHATLYWYQQILGQGPKLLIQFQNNGVVDDSQLPKDRFSAERLKGVDSTLKIQPAKLEDSAVYLCASSLGRVWGYTFGSGTRLTVV.